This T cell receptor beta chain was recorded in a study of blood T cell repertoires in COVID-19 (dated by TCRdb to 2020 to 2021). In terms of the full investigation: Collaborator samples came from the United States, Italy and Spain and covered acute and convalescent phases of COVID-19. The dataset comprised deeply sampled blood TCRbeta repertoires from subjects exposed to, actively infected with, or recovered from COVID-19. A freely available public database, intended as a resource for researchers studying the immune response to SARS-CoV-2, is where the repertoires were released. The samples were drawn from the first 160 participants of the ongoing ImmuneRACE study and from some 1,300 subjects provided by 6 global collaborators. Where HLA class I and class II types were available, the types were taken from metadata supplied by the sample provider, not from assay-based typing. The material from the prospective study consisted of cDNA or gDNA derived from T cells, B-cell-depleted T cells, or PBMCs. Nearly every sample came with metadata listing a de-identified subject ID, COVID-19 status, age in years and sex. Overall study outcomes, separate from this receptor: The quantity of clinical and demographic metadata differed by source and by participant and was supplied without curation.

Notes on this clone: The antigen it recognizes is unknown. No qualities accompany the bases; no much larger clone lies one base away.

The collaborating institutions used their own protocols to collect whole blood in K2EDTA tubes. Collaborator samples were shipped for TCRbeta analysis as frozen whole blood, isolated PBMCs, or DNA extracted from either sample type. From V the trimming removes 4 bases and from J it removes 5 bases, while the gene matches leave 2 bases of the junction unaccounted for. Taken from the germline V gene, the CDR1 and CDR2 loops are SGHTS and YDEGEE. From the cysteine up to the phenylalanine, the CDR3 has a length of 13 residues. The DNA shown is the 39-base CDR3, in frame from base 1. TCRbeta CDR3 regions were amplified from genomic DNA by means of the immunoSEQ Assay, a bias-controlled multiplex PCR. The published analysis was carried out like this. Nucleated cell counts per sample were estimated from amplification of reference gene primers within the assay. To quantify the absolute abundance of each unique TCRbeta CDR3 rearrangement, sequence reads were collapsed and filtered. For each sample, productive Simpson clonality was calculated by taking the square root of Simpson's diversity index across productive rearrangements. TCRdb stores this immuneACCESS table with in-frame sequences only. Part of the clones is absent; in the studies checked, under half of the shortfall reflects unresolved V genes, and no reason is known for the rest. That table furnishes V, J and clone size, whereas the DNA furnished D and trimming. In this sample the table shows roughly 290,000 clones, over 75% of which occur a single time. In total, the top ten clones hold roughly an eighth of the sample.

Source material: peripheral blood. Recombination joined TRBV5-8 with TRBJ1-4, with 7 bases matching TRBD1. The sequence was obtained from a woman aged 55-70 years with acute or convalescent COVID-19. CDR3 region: CASSLQGNEKLFF. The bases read TGTGCCAGCAGCCTACAGGGGAATGAAAAACTGTTTTTT.